The 26 T cell receptor beta chains given below trace back to one sample, sequenced in a study of T-cell memory formation after mild COVID-19 (dated by TCRdb to about 2021). The library was generated by 5' RACE. TCRdb records Illumina NovaSeq 6000 as the sequencer. The public sequencing data were trimmed at Q25 with fastp and processed into clonotypes with MiXCR by TCRdb, which kept only in-frame beta chains. Merged by CDR3 protein, the rows form single entries marked with the most common genes and DNA. The sample table holds more than 100,000 distinct CDR3 sequences, of which about a sixth were seen once. Approximately 5% of the sample belongs to the ten largest clones. The sequenced sample was PBMCs or a T cell subset sorted from them (not recorded which). Source of these receptors: a man younger than 35 who had mild COVID-19 (a few samples of this study predate the infection). The sample titles of this study are shuffled in the database, so cell type and time point are left out; the donor was told from shared clones.

The V gene is TRBV18, the J gene TRBJ2-5, with TRBD1 identical over 8 bases. Germline loops: CDR1 KGHSH, CDR2 LQKENI. V lost 2 bases to trimming and J lost 6 bases; unmatched junction nucleotides: 8. The length of the CDR3 is 15 residues. The CDR3 is CASSPGVDRAQTQYF. CDR3 sequence (DNA): TGTGCCAGCTCACCAGGGGTGGACAGGGCCCAGACCCAGTACTTC.

V and J are TRBV20-1 and TRBJ2-7, with D tentatively TRBD1 (6 bases). Trimming stripped 1 base from V and 3 bases from J, with 16 bases between. Germline values: CDR1 DFQATT, CDR2 SNEGSKA (reference sequence). This CDR3 is 15 amino acids long. CDR3 protein: CSARGGGQTNYEQYF. The CDR3 coding sequence is TGCAGTGCTAGAGGTGGCGGACAGACTAACTACGAGCAGTACTTC.

The chain uses TRBV28 and TRBJ2-7, with a tentative D call TRBD2 (6 bases). Germline CDR1 reads MDHEN; CDR2 reads SYDVKM. The CDR3 consists of 15 residues. V was cut by 2 bases and J by 2 bases, with 13 bases left in between. The CDR3 DNA is TGTGCCAGCAGTTTAGGGAGGTCGGAGGCCTACGAGCAGTACTTC. It codes for CASSLGRSEAYEQYF.

This chain connects TRBV4-1 to TRBJ2-3; TRBD2 agrees at 7 bases. The trim removed 6 bases at V and 4 bases at J, leaving 7 bases unmatched. The CDR3 is made up of 14 amino acids. The germline gives CDR1 MGHRA, CDR2 YSYEKL. In DNA form, the CDR3 reads TGCGCCAGCAGGGAGACTAGCTTAGCAGATACGCAGTATTTT. Its protein is CASRETSLADTQYF.

This clonotype was detected only a few times. This sequence joins TRBV18 and TRBJ1-2, with 7 bases aligning to TRBD1. The J segment lost 4 bases and the V segment lost 4 bases, leaving 12 bases of the junction unmatched. This CDR3 region has 16 residues. Germline loops: CDR1 KGHSH, CDR2 LQKENI. CDR3 region: CASSRTGDPFGYGYTF. Written as DNA, the CDR3 is TGTGCCAGCTCACGGACAGGTGATCCCTTCGGCTATGGCTACACCTTC.

The rearrangement joins TRBV5-1 to TRBJ2-6; D unresolved. Germline V gives CDR1 SGHRS, CDR2 YFSETQ. This CDR3 is built from 14 residues. V was trimmed by 6 bases and J by 2 bases, leaving 9 bases between them. Written as DNA, the CDR3 is TGCGCCAGCATGGTGGACCCTGGGGCCAACGTCCTGACTTTC. Residues: CASMVDPGANVLTF.

This clonotype was picked up a small number of times. The V and J genes are TRBV20-1 and TRBJ1-5; D is undetermined. The CDR3 has 13 amino acids. The germline V gene encodes CDR1 DFQATT and CDR2 SNEGSKA (reference sequence). Deletions cut 8 bases from V and 0 bases from J, with 11 bases between. CDR3 sequence: CSSRQDSNQPQHF. In DNA form, the CDR3 reads TGCAGTTCAAGACAAGATAGCAATCAGCCCCAGCATTTT.

This clonotype was picked up a small number of times. The gene calls are TRBV4-2 and TRBJ2-1; the match to TRBD2 covers 9 bases. V shed 0 bases, J shed 0 bases, and the junction held 15 bases outside the gene matches. The CDR3 extends over 21 amino acids. In germline, CDR1 is LGHNA, CDR2 YNFKEQ. This CDR3 reads CASSQDVFLAGRRHSYNEQFF. CDR3 sequence (DNA): TGTGCCAGCAGCCAAGATGTTTTCCTAGCGGGGCGACGACACTCCTACAATGAGCAGTTCTTC.

This clonotype was recorded a few times. The J gene is TRBJ1-2, the V gene TRBV12-3 or TRBV12-4; TRBD1 aligns across 7 bases. The CDR3 is 16 amino acids. Trimming took 5 bases from V and 7 from J; bases not matched to a gene: 16. The CDR3 loop is CASSPSPRGAGGGYTF. DNA for the CDR3: TGTGCCAGCAGTCCCTCGCCTCGCGGGGCAGGGGGTGGCTACACCTTC.

DNA for the CDR3: TGTGCCAGCAGCTTCGACTCAACTGGCGAGCAGTTCTTC. Amino acid sequence: CASSFDSTGEQFF. V gene TRBV11-1 combines with J gene TRBJ2-1; no clear D gene. Trimming shortened V by 3 bases and J by 10 bases, and 13 bases separated the two germline ends. This CDR3 is 13 amino acids long. Germline V lookup: CDR1 SGHAT, CDR2 FQDESV (reference sequence).

The sample holds a few counts of this clonotype. The chain links TRBV7-2 to TRBJ2-6; no clear D gene. The CDR3 runs to 15 residues. V lost 3 bases and J 0 bases, leaving 6 bases between the germline ends. The germline V gene has CDR1 SGHTA and CDR2 FQGNSA. This chain's CDR3 is CASSFRPSGANVLTF. CDR3 bases: TGTGCCAGCAGCTTCCGGCCCTCTGGGGCCAACGTCCTGACTTTC.

This chain uses TRBV12-3 or TRBV12-4 with TRBJ1-1; no clear D gene. The germline V and J ends were trimmed by 3 bases and 5 bases, with 7 bases remaining between them. The CDR3 is 12 amino acids. CDR3 loop: CASSLQRTEAFF. For the CDR3, the DNA is TGTGCCAGCAGTTTGCAAAGGACTGAAGCTTTCTTT.

The V gene is TRBV7-2, the J gene TRBJ2-5; 7 nucleotides line up with TRBD1. This CDR3 contains 14 residues. The trim removed 5 bases at V and 4 bases at J, leaving 7 bases unmatched. Germline CDR1 SGHTA, CDR2 FQGNSA. The CDR3 region is CASSRGQVGETQYF. The CDR3 nucleotides read TGTGCCAGCAGCCGCGGACAGGTTGGAGAGACCCAGTACTTC.

This clonotype was observed many times. V and J are TRBV29-1 and TRBJ2-5; unclear D gene. The ends were cut back, 0 bases at V and 3 bases at J, with 5 bases in the middle. The CDR3 spans 12 residues. The germline CDR1 and CDR2 sequences are SQVTM and ANQGSEA. CDR3 sequence: CSVEDSEETQYF. CDR3 DNA sequence: TGCAGCGTTGAAGACTCGGAAGAGACCCAGTACTTC.

The chain joins TRBV19 to TRBJ2-5; possible D gene TRBD1, 6 bases. Per germline, CDR1 LNHDA and CDR2 SQIVND (reference sequence). The CDR3 length is 14 residues. V lost 4 bases and J lost 2, with 11 bases in between. The CDR3 here is CASSRTARQETQYF. CDR3 bases: TGTGCCAGTAGTAGGACAGCCCGGCAAGAGACCCAGTACTTC.

V and J are TRBV7-8 and TRBJ1-1, with D maybe TRBD1 (5 bases). V lost 1 base and J lost 7, with 13 bases in between. CDR3 length: 14 amino acids. In germline, CDR1 is SGHVS, CDR2 FQNEAQ. CDR3 sequence reads: CASSLGVTGGEAFF. In DNA, the CDR3 is TGTGCCAGCAGCTTAGGGGTCACGGGGGGTGAAGCTTTCTTT. Together with reference TRBV7-8 and TRBJ1-1, the CDR3 gives the full variable domain: GAGVSQSPRYKVAKRGQDVALRCDPISGHVSLFWYQQALGQGPEFLTYFQNEAQLDKSGLPSDRFFAERPEGSVSTLKIQRTQQEDSAVYLCASSLGVTGGEAFFGQGTRLTVV.

The rearrangement uses TRBV15 and TRBJ2-7, with D possibly TRBD1 on 7 matching bases. The CDR3 consists of 14 residues. Germline loops: CDR1 LNHNV, CDR2 YYDKDF (reference sequence). V was cut by 5 bases and J by 6 bases, with 17 bases left in between. For the CDR3, the DNA is TGTGCCACCAGCGGAGGGACAGCCACCTCCGAGCAGTACTTC. This gives the protein CATSGGTATSEQYF.

The gene calls are TRBV7-9 and TRBJ1-2; 7 bases are a match to TRBD1. Looked up from germline, CDR1 is SEHNR and CDR2 is FQNEAQ (reference sequence). J gave up 8 bases and V 3 bases, and 12 bases lay outside the gene matches. This CDR3 has 15 residues. CDR3 protein: CASSFVTTGWLGYTF. The CDR3 DNA sequence: TGTGCCAGCAGCTTCGTCACGACAGGGTGGTTGGGCTACACCTTC.

The rearrangement joins TRBV6-6 to TRBJ1-2, with D unclear. CDR1 and CDR2 (germline): MNHNY, SVGAGI (reference sequence). V was trimmed by 6 bases and J by 1 base, leaving 9 bases between them. This CDR3 is 13 amino acids long. The CDR3 region has the DNA TGTGCCAGCAGCCTGGACGTTAACTATGGCTACACCTTC. This gives the protein CASSLDVNYGYTF.

This clonotype was counted between two and nine times. The chain is built from TRBV7-2 and TRBJ2-7; maybe TRBD2 (6 bases). This CDR3 region has 15 residues. Germline V gives CDR1 SGHTA, CDR2 FQGNSA. V lost 4 bases to trimming and J lost 5 bases, with 18 bases between them. The CDR3 sequence: CASSSNSGGGDEQYV. The CDR3 DNA reads TGTGCCAGCAGCTCAAACTCAGGCGGAGGGGACGAGCAGTACGTC.

In this sample, this clonotype turned up a few times. The chain has TRBV7-2 and TRBJ2-5; D is uncertain. The V gene's germline CDR1 is SGHTA and CDR2 FQGNSA. Trimming cost V 4 bases and J 2 bases, with 8 bases left between them. The CDR3 has 13 amino acids. Written as DNA, the CDR3 is TGTGCCAGCAGCTGGCTAGAACAAGAGACCCAGTACTTC. This encodes CASSWLEQETQYF.

This clonotype showed up just a few times. The chain has TRBV7-9 and TRBJ2-1; 8 bases line up with TRBD2. There are 15 residues in the CDR3. The germline V gene has CDR1 SEHNR and CDR2 FQNEAQ (reference sequence). Losses at the gene ends were 4 bases for V and 4 bases for J; bases not matched to a gene: 6. The DNA for the CDR3 is TGTGCCAGCAGCTCGATAGCGGGGCATTACAATGAGCAGTTCTTC. Protein: CASSSIAGHYNEQFF.

This clonotype was detected many times. This chain uses TRBV5-1 with TRBJ2-1; D unclear. This CDR3 has 13 amino acids. CDR1 is SGHRS and CDR2 is YFSETQ in the germline V gene. Trimming left V 4 bases short and J 7 bases short, with 12 bases between. As DNA, the CDR3 is TGCGCCAGCAGCCCGGCGGCTCATAATGAGCAGTTCTTC. Amino acid sequence: CASSPAAHNEQFF. The full variable domain, in which reference TRBV5-1 and TRBJ2-1 provide the parts outside the CDR3, is KAGVTQTPRYLIKTRGQQVTLSCSPISGHRSVSWYQQTPGQGLQFLFEYFSETQRNKGNFPGRFSGRQFSNSRSEMNVSTLELGDSALYLCASSPAAHNEQFFGPGTRLTVL.

This clonotype came up many times. Here the CDR3 reads CASSQADRNEQYV. The CDR3 DNA sequence: TGCGCCAGCAGCCAGGCGGACAGGAACGAGCAGTACGTC. The chain couples TRBV4-1 to TRBJ2-7; 7 bases match TRBD1. The CDR3 totals 13 residues. V shed 3 bases, J shed 5 bases, and the junction held 4 bases outside the gene matches. From germline, CDR1 is MGHRA and CDR2 YSYEKL.

This clonotype appeared a few times. The chain employs TRBV5-1 and TRBJ1-3, with D perhaps TRBD1 (6 bases). V was cut by 4 bases and J by 1 base, with 18 bases left in between. Looked up from germline, CDR1 is SGHRS and CDR2 is YFSETQ. The CDR3 contains 17 residues. CDR3 coding DNA: TGCGCCAGCAGCCCACGGGACACAATATCATCTGGAAACACCATATATTTT. Its protein is CASSPRDTISSGNTIYF.

This clonotype showed up just a few times. The rearrangement uses TRBV12-3 or TRBV12-4 and TRBJ2-5; D not certain. CDR3 size: 13 residues. The germline V and J ends were trimmed by 7 bases and 1 base, with 10 bases remaining between them. This chain's CDR3 is CASTGQIQETQYF. The CDR3 region has the DNA TGTGCCAGCACCGGGCAGATCCAAGAGACCCAGTACTTC.